Presented here are 29 T cell receptor beta chains from one specimen sequenced in a study of Ad26.COV2.S vaccination and SARS-CoV-2 variants. The treatment was: some 20 received Ad26.COV2.S at low or high dose, single or two shots; about 5 received placebo; per-sample allocation not given. The study sampled participants on day 63 after the first vaccine or placebo injection. Profiling relied on immunoSEQ multiplex PCR, and the TCRdb table lists in-frame clones only, not all of them. The sample contains hundreds of thousands of clones, 89% of which appear only once. This specimen was peripheral blood, taken in a trial of Ad26.COV2.S vaccine versus placebo. These receptors all stem from a person between 18 and 65 years old who received the Ad26.COV2.S COVID-19 vaccine or a placebo.

The sample holds a few counts of this clone. V gene TRBV5-7 combines with J gene TRBJ1-5, with unresolved D. TRBV5-7 is flagged as an ORF with uncertain function. V shed 5 bases and J shed 4 bases, with 19 bases lying between them. The CDR3 length is 16 residues. CDR3 protein: CASSSPQRGINQPQHF. The CDR3 nucleotides are TGTGCCAGCAGTTCGCCCCAGAGAGGGATTAATCAGCCCCAGCATTTT.

V gene TRBV27 combines with J gene TRBJ2-3; 13 bases fit TRBD2. V lost 1 base and J lost 6; bases outside the gene matches: 4. This CDR3 has 16 amino acids. CDR1 and CDR2 (germline): MNHEY, SMNVEV (reference sequence). The CDR3 spells CASSLLLAGGPDTQYF. The CDR3 DNA sequence: TGTGCCAGCAGTTTATTACTAGCGGGAGGGCCGGATACGCAGTATTTT.

The J gene is TRBJ2-1, the V gene TRBV5-1, with unresolved D. Germline CDR1 SGHRS, CDR2 YFSETQ. This CDR3 region has 13 residues. V gave up 4 bases and J gave up 6 bases, with 11 bases separating them. The CDR3: CASSPEWGNEQFF. CDR3 nucleotides: TGCGCCAGCAGCCCGGAATGGGGCAATGAGCAGTTCTTC.

This clone was seen just once. The chain uses TRBV4-2 and TRBJ2-7; TRBD2 aligns across 11 bases. Germline trimming cut 2 bases from V and 3 bases from J; bases unmatched to any gene: 6. Germline V gene lookup returns CDR1 LGHNA and CDR2 YNFKEQ. This CDR3 region has 16 residues. Here the CDR3 reads CASSQLSGGAVYEQYF. The CDR3 DNA is TGTGCCAGCAGCCAACTTAGCGGGGGGGCCGTCTACGAGCAGTACTTC.

This sequence joins TRBV11-2 and TRBJ2-7; weak D call: TRBD2 (5 bases). Trimming stripped 1 base from V and 0 bases from J, with 7 bases between. The CDR3 is made up of 14 amino acids. Germline CDR1 is SGHAT and CDR2 is FQNNGV. The CDR3 sequence: CASSLVGSSYEQYF. As DNA, the CDR3 is TGTGCCAGCAGCTTAGTAGGGAGCTCCTACGAGCAGTACTTC.

The chain carries TRBV19 and TRBJ2-3; 7 positions match TRBD2. Germline V CDR1 and CDR2: LNHDA, SQIVND (reference sequence). The CDR3 consists of 16 residues. J gave up 0 bases and V 4 bases, and 7 bases lay outside the gene matches. The CDR3 loop is CASSTKAGTSTDTQYF. As DNA, the CDR3 is TGTGCCAGTAGTACCAAAGCGGGGACTAGCACAGATACGCAGTATTTT.

V is TRBV2 and J is TRBJ1-5; D remains unclear. The CDR3 has 13 amino acids. The ends were cut back, 4 bases at V and 4 bases at J, with 8 bases in the middle. Germline-derived CDR1 and CDR2 are SNHLY and FYNNEI. The CDR3 DNA reads as TGTGCCAGCAGTGTCGCGGCTAATCAGCCCCAGCATTTT. This codes for CASSVAANQPQHF.

The rearrangement joins TRBV2 to TRBJ2-3, with 7 bases fitting TRBD1. The CDR3 is 14 residues long. Germline V CDR1 and CDR2: SNHLY, FYNNEI. The V segment lost 7 bases and the J segment 6 bases; nucleotides outside the gene matches: 10. CDR3 protein: CASIPDRDEDTQYF. Here the CDR3 DNA reads TGTGCCAGCATCCCCGACAGGGATGAGGATACGCAGTATTTT.

This chain joins TRBV4-1 and TRBJ2-3; unclear D gene. Germline V CDR1 and CDR2: MGHRA, YSYEKL. The CDR3 has 13 amino acids. Trimming shortened V by 1 base and J by 5 bases, and 7 bases separated the two germline ends. The CDR3 nucleotides are TGCGCCAGCAGCCAAGGCGTGGTAGATACGCAGTATTTT. It translates to CASSQGVVDTQYF.

The chain recombines TRBV29-1 with TRBJ2-2; 8 bases match TRBD1. Germline loops: CDR1 SQVTM, CDR2 ANQGSEA. The CDR3 is 17 residues long. Trimming took 6 bases from V and 0 from J; bases not matched to a gene: 12. The CDR3 protein is CSVKTQGALTNTGELFF. DNA for the CDR3: TGCAGCGTCAAAACCCAGGGGGCTCTGACGAACACCGGGGAGCTGTTTTTT.

This clone appeared a few times. The chain carries TRBV3-1 (or the pseudogene TRBV3-2) and TRBJ1-6; possible D gene TRBD1, 5 bases. Germline-derived CDR1 and CDR2 are LGHDT and YNNKEL (reference sequence). V was cut by 0 bases and J by 9 bases, with 15 bases left in between. The CDR3 sequence is 16 residues long. As DNA, the CDR3 is TGTGCCAGCAGCCAAGATCGCGAGGGACCGGGTTCACCCCTCCACTTT. Protein sequence: CASSQDREGPGSPLHF.

The gene calls are TRBV7-3 and TRBJ2-1, with 11 bases matching TRBD2. This CDR3 has 14 amino acids. Per the germline V gene, CDR1 is SGHTA and CDR2 is FQGTGA. The V and J ends lost 5 bases and 8 bases, in that order; junction bases with no gene match: 5. The CDR3 DNA reads as TGTGCCAGCAGCCCCGGGACTAGCGGCTATGAGCAGTTCTTC. It yields the protein CASSPGTSGYEQFF.

The count of this clone is one. This sequence joins TRBV5-4 and TRBJ2-2, with D perhaps given as TRBD1 or TRBD2 (6 bases each). CDR3 length: 16 residues. V lost 1 base and J lost 2, with 12 bases in between. In germline, CDR1 is SGHNT, CDR2 YYREEE (reference sequence). The CDR3 region is CASSLRGAENTGELFF. The CDR3 DNA reads as TGTGCCAGCAGCTTGAGGGGGGCGGAAAACACCGGGGAGCTGTTTTTT.

This clone was detected only once. This rearrangement joins TRBV6-5 to TRBJ2-1; 11 bases map to TRBD1. CDR3 length equals 14 residues. Germline CDR1 and CDR2: MNHEY and SVGAGI. J gave up 13 bases and V 4 bases, and 9 bases lay outside the gene matches. Here the CDR3 reads CASSSPGQGVHQFF. Here the CDR3 DNA reads TGTGCCAGCAGTTCACCGGGACAGGGGGTTCACCAGTTCTTC.

The V and J genes are TRBV7-8 and TRBJ1-1; a weak D match, TRBD1 (5 bases). Trimming left V 1 base short and J 4 bases short, with 13 bases between. The length of the CDR3 is 15 residues. CDR1 and CDR2 (germline): SGHVS, FQNEAQ. CDR3 nucleotides: TGTGCCAGCAGCTTAGAGGTTGACAGCTTCACTGAAGCTTTCTTT. This translates into CASSLEVDSFTEAFF. Looking up the rest from reference TRBV7-8 and TRBJ1-1 gives the full variable domain: GAGVSQSPRYKVAKRGQDVALRCDPISGHVSLFWYQQALGQGPEFLTYFQNEAQLDKSGLPSDRFFAERPEGSVSTLKIQRTQQEDSAVYLCASSLEVDSFTEAFFGQGTRLTVV.

About this clone itself: At the DNA level, this CDR3 is encoded by other sequences in the same sample as well. The chain links TRBV18 to TRBJ1-3; D unclear. CDR1 and CDR2 (germline): KGHSH, LQKENI. The germline V and J ends were trimmed by 0 bases and 4 bases, with 10 bases remaining between them. The CDR3 spans 15 residues. DNA of the CDR3: TGTGCCAGCTCACCACCAAGCAGCTCCGGAAACACCATATATTTT. Its protein is CASSPPSSSGNTIYF.

The V gene is TRBV7-6, the J gene TRBJ1-2; 7 nucleotides match TRBD1. This CDR3 has 18 amino acids. The J segment lost 8 bases and the V segment lost 1 base, leaving 19 bases of the junction unmatched. Germline CDR1 and CDR2: SGHVS and FNYEAQ. The CDR3 here is CASSLEPGQSTPMGGYTF. The CDR3 DNA reads TGTGCCAGCAGCTTAGAGCCGGGACAGTCTACACCCATGGGCGGCTACACCTTC.

V and J are TRBV3-1 (or the pseudogene TRBV3-2) and TRBJ1-2; the match to TRBD1 covers 9 bases. Germline V lookup: CDR1 LGHDT, CDR2 YNNKEL (reference sequence). The trim removed 4 bases at V and 8 bases at J, leaving 5 bases unmatched. The CDR3 loop spans 13 amino acids. The CDR3 loop is CASSLGTGWGYTF. CDR3 in DNA: TGTGCCAGCAGCCTGGGGACAGGGTGGGGCTACACCTTC.

The table lists this clone with a few counts. The V call is TRBV7-3, the J call TRBJ2-7; D unclear. Trimming removed 5 bases from V and 5 bases from J, with 16 bases in between. CDR1 is SGHTA, CDR2 FQGTGA, per germline. The CDR3 is made up of 14 amino acids. DNA for the CDR3: TGTGCCAGCAGCCGAACCCAGGTCGACGACGAGCAGTACTTC. It is translated as CASSRTQVDDEQYF.

This clone was seen a few times. The chain combines TRBV6-5 with TRBJ1-2; D remains unclear. There are 13 residues in the CDR3. V lost 10 bases, J lost 3 bases, and 15 bases lay in between. Germline loops: CDR1 MNHEY, CDR2 SVGAGI. The CDR3 DNA sequence: TGTGCCACATACTCGACGGTCGACTATGGCTACACCTTC. Its protein product is CATYSTVDYGYTF.

The gene calls are TRBV2 and TRBJ1-1; D gene uncertain. The germline CDR1 and CDR2 sequences are SNHLY and FYNNEI. V was trimmed by 8 bases and J by 1 base, leaving 11 bases between them. This CDR3 has 13 residues. In nucleotides, the CDR3 is TGTGCCAGCGAGTGGCACGGGAACACTGAAGCTTTCTTT. Translating gives CASEWHGNTEAFF.

This chain uses TRBV5-1 with TRBJ2-7; D is ambiguous. The CDR3 is 14 amino acids. Germline V gene data show CDR1 as SGHRS and CDR2 as YFSETQ. Trimming removed 0 bases at V and 2 bases at J, with 9 bases between. The DNA for the CDR3 is TGCGCCAGCAGCTTGGGTTACAGCACCTACGAGCAGTACTTC. Protein sequence: CASSLGYSTYEQYF.

The V call is TRBV18, the J call TRBJ2-7; D may correspond to TRBD1 or TRBD2 (5 bases each). V was cut by 4 bases and J by 0 bases, with 22 bases left in between. Germline assignment: CDR1 KGHSH and CDR2 LQKENI. The CDR3 length is 18 residues. The CDR3 nucleotides are TGTGCCAGCTCACTCACCCTCCCGGGACGGCAGGACTCCTACGAGCAGTACTTC. Translating gives CASSLTLPGRQDSYEQYF.

The chain uses TRBV15 and TRBJ2-5; TRBD1 aligns across 7 bases. J gave up 5 bases and V 3 bases, and 12 bases lay outside the gene matches. Germline lookup yields CDR1 LNHNV and CDR2 YYDKDF (reference sequence). The CDR3 has 16 amino acids. The CDR3 nucleotides are TGTGCCACCAGCAGTCTGGGAGACAGGGCCTCGGAGACCCAGTACTTC. It specifies CATSSLGDRASETQYF.

V gene TRBV5-4 combines with J gene TRBJ2-3; D is undetermined. The CDR3 is made up of 13 amino acids. Deletions cut 4 bases from V and 3 bases from J, with 9 bases between. CDR1 is SGHNT and CDR2 is YYREEE in the germline V gene (reference sequence). CDR3 sequence (DNA): TGTGCCAGCAGCCGGAACCCTACAGATACGCAGTATTTT. It codes for CASSRNPTDTQYF.

A single count supports this clone. The V call is TRBV19, the J call TRBJ2-4, with D unresolved. The V gene lost 1 base and the J gene lost 8 bases, with 12 bases spanning the gap. Germline V gene data show CDR1 as LNHDA and CDR2 as SQIVND (reference sequence). The CDR3 totals 14 residues. The CDR3 loop is CASSIGRILDIQYF. The DNA for the CDR3 is TGTGCCAGTAGTATAGGTAGGATTTTGGACATTCAGTACTTC.

The genes are TRBV11-1 and TRBJ2-5; D possibly uses TRBD1 or TRBD2 (5 bases each). CDR1 is SGHAT, CDR2 FQDESV, per germline (reference sequence). Trimming left V 5 bases short and J 5 bases short, with 15 bases between. The CDR3 is made up of 14 amino acids. CDR3 protein: CASSRGWGFETQYF. The CDR3 DNA is TGTGCCAGCAGCCGAGGGTGGGGGTTTGAGACCCAGTACTTC.

This clone was detected only a few times. The chain combines TRBV5-6 with TRBJ2-1; TRBD2 matches 9 bases. There are 16 residues in the CDR3. Germline V gene sequence: CDR1 SGHDT, CDR2 YYEEEE. The junction had 12 bases not matched to a gene; V was cut back by 3 bases and J by 8 bases. The CDR3 nucleotides read TGTGCCAGCAGCTCTTGGGGACTAGCTAATAGTCATGAGCAGTTCTTC. As protein: CASSSWGLANSHEQFF.

V gene TRBV5-6 combines with J gene TRBJ1-1; no reliable D call. The ends were cut back, 5 bases at V and 1 base at J, with 9 bases in the middle. CDR1 and CDR2 from the germline V gene are SGHDT and YYEEEE. The CDR3 length is 13 residues. The CDR3 protein is CASRTQRNTEAFF. CDR3 nucleotide sequence: TGTGCCAGCAGGACCCAGAGGAACACTGAAGCTTTCTTT.